This T cell receptor beta chain was profiled in a study of regulatory dendritic cells for organ transplantation. This clone is medium-sized in the sample. The antigen remains unidentified. Sorted subsets were CFSE-labeled and cultured roughly 5 days with allogeneic dendritic cells. Assay used: immunoSEQ multiplex PCR; TCRdb lists only in-frame clones, some missing. Altogether about 11,000 clones are present, 65% to 80% being singletons, with the ten largest covering over 2%. Study-level points and caveats: Memory CD8+ T cells were the most oligoclonal; naive cells were highly diverse. Considerable individual heterogeneity was seen in alloreactive memory CD8+ T cells.

This TCR came from a human donor in good health. The specimen was memory CD4+ T cells from blood cultured with regulatory dendritic cells. Indicated subset: CD45RO+ memory T cells.

CDR3 bases: TGCGCCAGCAGCAAGGACCGGACGGGAAAATACACTGAAGCTTTCTTT. Protein product: CASSKDRTGKYTEAFF. The genes are TRBV5-1 and TRBJ1-1; D not resolved. CDR1 is SGHRS, CDR2 YFSETQ, per germline. V lost 4 bases and J lost 3, with 19 bases in between. CDR3 length: 16 amino acids.